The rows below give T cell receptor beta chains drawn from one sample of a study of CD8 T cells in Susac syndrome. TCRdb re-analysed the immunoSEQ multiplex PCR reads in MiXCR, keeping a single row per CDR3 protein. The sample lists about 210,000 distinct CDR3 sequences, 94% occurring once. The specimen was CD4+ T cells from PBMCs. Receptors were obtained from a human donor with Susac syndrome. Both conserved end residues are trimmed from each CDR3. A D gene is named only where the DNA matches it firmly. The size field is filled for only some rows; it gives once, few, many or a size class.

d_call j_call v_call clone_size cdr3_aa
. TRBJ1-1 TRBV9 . ASSVTTNTEAF
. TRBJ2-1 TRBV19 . AHRRGARNEQF
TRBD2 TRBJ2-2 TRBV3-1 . ASSRGLAGGPNTGELF
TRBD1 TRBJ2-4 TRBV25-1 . ASSGYRDREMDIQY
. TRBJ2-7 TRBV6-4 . ASSDSLGHEQY
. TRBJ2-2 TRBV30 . AWSVGGKIWELF
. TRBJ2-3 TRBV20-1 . SASFRDREAADTQY
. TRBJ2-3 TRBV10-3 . AISGTSLGDTQY
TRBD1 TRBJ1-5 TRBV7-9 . ASSRDSGQPQH
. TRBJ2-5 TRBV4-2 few ASSPRLYGSQETQY
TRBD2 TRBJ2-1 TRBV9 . ASSEGTSDEQF
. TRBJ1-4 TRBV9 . ASSVDQGGDEKLF
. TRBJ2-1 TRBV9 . ASSGRRGVTSYNEQF
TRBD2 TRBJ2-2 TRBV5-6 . ASSLELAGESGELF
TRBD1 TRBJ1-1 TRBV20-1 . SAPRTGRTEAF
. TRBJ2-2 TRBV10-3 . AISAGSHTGELF
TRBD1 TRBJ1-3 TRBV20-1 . SARDRGSSGNTIY
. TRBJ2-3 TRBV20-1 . SARKLDTQY
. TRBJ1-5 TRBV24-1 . ATNKNGRVNQPQH
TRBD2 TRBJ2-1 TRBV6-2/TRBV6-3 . ASSTGTSGGAYEQF
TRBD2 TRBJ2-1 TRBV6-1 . ASSFAGGPGEQF
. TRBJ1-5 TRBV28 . ASTQQEYQPQH
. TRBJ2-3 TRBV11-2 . ASSLGQAPTDTQY
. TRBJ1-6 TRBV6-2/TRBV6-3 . ASSTHPWGQTPLH
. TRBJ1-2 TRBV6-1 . ASSEAATGFGYGYT
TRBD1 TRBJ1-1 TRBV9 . ASSARGQMNTEAF
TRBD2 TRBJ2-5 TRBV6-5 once ASSFGLAGEQETQY
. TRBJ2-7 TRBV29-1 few SARQEVYGEQY
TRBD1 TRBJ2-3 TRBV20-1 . SAPGQGPRDTQY
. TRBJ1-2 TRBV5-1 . ASSLDTGDYGYT
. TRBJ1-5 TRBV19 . ASSTTGRWVDQPQH
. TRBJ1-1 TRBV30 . ARDSGGGYTEAF